This T cell receptor (beta chain) is from a study of cytomegalovirus exposure and HLA in healthy donors. Study summary: Of some 410 genotyped donors, 80% to 85% grouped in the Caucasian-associated ancestry cluster. General observations from the study: According to the study, roughly 160 TCR beta chains were cytomegalovirus-associated. According to a later analysis, donors in an Asian-associated ancestry cluster reportedly had fewer N-insertions than the approximately 670-donor mean.

PCR was performed using 60 Vbeta and 13 Jbeta primers. In the study's own analysis: About 10 million shared chains were among some 80 million unique TCR beta chains counted in a later analysis. Sequencing was performed with immunoSEQ multiplex PCR; in TCRdb, only in-frame clones are kept and a portion is missing. V, J and clone size are taken as reported in that table, and D and trimming were inferred from the DNA itself. The data show about 220,000 clones, with roughly 84% seen just once and 0.71% held by the top ten. As for this clone: Its antigen is not identified.

The CDR3 is made up of 16 amino acids. Germline CDR1 reads MNHEY; CDR2 reads SMNVEV (reference sequence). V was cut by 1 base and J by 2 bases, with 14 bases left in between. The gene calls are TRBV27 and TRBJ2-5; maybe TRBD2 (7 bases). Sequencing was performed on PBMCs. The source of this sequence is a boy aged 2 to 10 in good health and CMV-seronegative. As DNA, the CDR3 is TGTGCCAGCAGTTTATTAGGGAGGGGGAAACAAGAGACCCAGTACTTC. Amino acids: CASSLLGRGKQETQYF.